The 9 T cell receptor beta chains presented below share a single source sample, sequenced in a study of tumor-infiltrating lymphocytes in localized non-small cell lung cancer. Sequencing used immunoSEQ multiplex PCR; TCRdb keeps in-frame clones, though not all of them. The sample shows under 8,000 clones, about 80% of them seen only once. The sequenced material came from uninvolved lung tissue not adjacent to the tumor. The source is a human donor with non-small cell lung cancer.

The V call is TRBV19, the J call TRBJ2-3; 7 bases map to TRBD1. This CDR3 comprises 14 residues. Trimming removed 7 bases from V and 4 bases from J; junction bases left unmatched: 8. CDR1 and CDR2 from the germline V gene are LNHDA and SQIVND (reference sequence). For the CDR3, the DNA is TGTGCCAGTAAAGGGGGCTCAGGGGCAGATACGCAGTATTTT. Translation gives CASKGGSGADTQYF.

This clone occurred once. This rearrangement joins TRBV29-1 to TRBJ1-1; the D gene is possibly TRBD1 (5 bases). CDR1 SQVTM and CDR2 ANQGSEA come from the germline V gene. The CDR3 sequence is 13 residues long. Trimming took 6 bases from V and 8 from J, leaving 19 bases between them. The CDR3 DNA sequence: TGCAGCGTCGCCTGGGGGGATTATGGGGAAGCTTTCTTT. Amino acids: CSVAWGDYGEAFF.

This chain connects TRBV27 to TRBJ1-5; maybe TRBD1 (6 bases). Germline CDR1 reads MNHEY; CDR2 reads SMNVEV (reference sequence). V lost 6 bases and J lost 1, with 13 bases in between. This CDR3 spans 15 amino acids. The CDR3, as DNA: TGTGCCAGCAGGGACATGGGGGGCAGCAATCAGCCCCAGCATTTT. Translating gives CASRDMGGSNQPQHF.

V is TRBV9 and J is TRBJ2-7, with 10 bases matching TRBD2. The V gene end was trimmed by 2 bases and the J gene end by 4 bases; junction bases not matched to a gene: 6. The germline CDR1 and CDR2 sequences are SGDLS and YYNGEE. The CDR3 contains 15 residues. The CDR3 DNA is TGTGCCAGCAGCGTCCAGACTAGCGGGCTATACGAGCAGTACTTC. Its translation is CASSVQTSGLYEQYF.

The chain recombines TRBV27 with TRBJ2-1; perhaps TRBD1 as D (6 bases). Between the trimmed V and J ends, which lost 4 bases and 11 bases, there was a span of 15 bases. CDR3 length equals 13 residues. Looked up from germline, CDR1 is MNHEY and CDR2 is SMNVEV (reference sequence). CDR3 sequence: CASSSPQGLQQFF. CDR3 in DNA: TGTGCCAGCAGTTCCCCACAGGGCCTTCAGCAGTTCTTC.

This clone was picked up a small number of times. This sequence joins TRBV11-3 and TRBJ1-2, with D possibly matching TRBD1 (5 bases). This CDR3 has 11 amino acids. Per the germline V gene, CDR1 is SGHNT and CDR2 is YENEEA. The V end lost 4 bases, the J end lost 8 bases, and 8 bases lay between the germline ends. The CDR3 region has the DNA TGTGCCAGCAGCTCGGAGGGGGGCTACACCTTC. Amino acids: CASSSEGGYTF.

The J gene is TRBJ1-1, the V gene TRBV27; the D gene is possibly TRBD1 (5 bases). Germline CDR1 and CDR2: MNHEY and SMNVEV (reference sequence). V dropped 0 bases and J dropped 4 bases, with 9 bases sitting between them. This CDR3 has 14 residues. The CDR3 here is CASSLSGVGTEAFF. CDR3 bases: TGTGCCAGCAGTTTATCAGGGGTCGGCACTGAAGCTTTCTTT.

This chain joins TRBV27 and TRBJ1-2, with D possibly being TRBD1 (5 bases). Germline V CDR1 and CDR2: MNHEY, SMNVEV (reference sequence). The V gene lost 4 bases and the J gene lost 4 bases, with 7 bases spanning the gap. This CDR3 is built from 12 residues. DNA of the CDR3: TGTGCCAGCAGTTACCAGGGCTATGGCTACACCTTC. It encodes CASSYQGYGYTF.

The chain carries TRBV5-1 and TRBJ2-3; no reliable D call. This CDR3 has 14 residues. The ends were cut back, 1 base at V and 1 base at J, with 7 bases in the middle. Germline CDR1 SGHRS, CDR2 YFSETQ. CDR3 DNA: TGCGCCAGCAGCTTGATGCAGGGCACAGATACGCAGTATTTT. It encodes CASSLMQGTDTQYF.